This T cell receptor (beta chain) was profiled in a study of PD-1 blockade in classical Hodgkin lymphoma. General study points: Newly diagnosed patients had diversity similar to the baseline diversity of complete responders.

As concerns this clone: Antigen specificity is unknown.

Documented time point: cycle 4 day 1 (C4D1), after 5 to 7 weeks of nivolumab. Every single patient, without exception, relapsed after autologous stem cell transplantation, and brentuximab vedotin exposure varied. The data were produced by immunoSEQ multiplex PCR, yet TCRdb's version contains in-frame clones alone and is incomplete. Of tens of thousands of clones in the sample, 90% were seen once. The CDR3 is made up of 16 amino acids. J gave up 3 bases and V 0 bases, and 5 bases lay outside the gene matches. Germline V lookup: CDR1 SGHRS, CDR2 YFSETQ. The source of this sequence is a human donor with classical Hodgkin lymphoma. The source was peripheral blood mononuclear cells (PBMCs), collected before the fourth cycle of nivolumab. The V and J genes are TRBV5-1 and TRBJ1-4; 7 bases map to TRBD1. The CDR3 sequence: CASSLAPDRPNEKLFF. The CDR3, as DNA: TGCGCCAGCAGCTTGGCCCCGGACAGGCCTAATGAAAAACTGTTTTTT. Using reference TRBV5-1 and TRBJ1-4 for the parts outside the CDR3, the full variable domain is KAGVTQTPRYLIKTRGQQVTLSCSPISGHRSVSWYQQTPGQGLQFLFEYFSETQRNKGNFPGRFSGRQFSNSRSEMNVSTLELGDSALYLCASSLAPDRPNEKLFFGSGTQLSVL.